A selection of T cell receptor beta chains follows, all from one sample in a study of tumor-infiltrating lymphocytes in primary liver carcinoma. TCRdb fed the multiplex PCR reads into MiXCR, producing one record per CDR3 protein. The sample has about 180,000 distinct CDR3 sequences, less than 65% seen once. The sequenced sample was peripheral blood. Source of these receptors: a man in his forties with primary liver carcinoma and hepatitis B virus infection. Each CDR3 is given with its conserved first and last residue.

V: TRBV5-4; J: TRBJ2-1; CDR3: CASSPPGTSGFNEQFF
V: TRBV11-2; J: TRBJ2-2; CDR3: CASSLVTSGRGTGELFF
V: TRBV6-2/TRBV6-3; J: TRBJ2-5; CDR3: CASSYTDAGGRETQYF
V: TRBV4-1; J: TRBJ2-5; CDR3: CASSQGTGPETQYF
V: TRBV2; J: TRBJ1-6; CDR3: CASSVSGDYNSPLHF
V: TRBV6-5; J: TRBJ2-5; CDR3: CGSRDEGRPETQYF
V: TRBV5-1; J: TRBJ2-5; CDR3: CASSRRIHQETQYF
V: TRBV12-3/TRBV12-4; J: TRBJ1-2; CDR3: CASSPQGAGNYGYTF
V: TRBV29-1; J: TRBJ1-1; CDR3: CSVEGLATNTEAFF
V: TRBV11-1; J: TRBJ2-1; CDR3: CASRRQEGHDEQFF
V: TRBV12-3/TRBV12-4; J: TRBJ1-3; CDR3: CASSGQGGSGFSVF
V: TRBV5-4; J: TRBJ2-4; CDR3: CASSSDSGNIQYF
V: TRBV4-1; J: TRBJ2-2; CDR3: CGSSHRDANTGELFF
V: TRBV11-2; J: TRBJ2-1; CDR3: CASSSVVGEQFF
V: TRBV4-1; J: TRBJ1-2; CDR3: CASSLWTGNEDGYTF
V: TRBV11-1; J: TRBJ2-5; CDR3: CASSDTVEETQYF
V: TRBV7-8; J: TRBJ2-5; CDR3: CASTILGLAPGETQYF
V: TRBV6-5; J: TRBJ2-7; CDR3: CASTSKGIYEQYF
V: TRBV29-1; J: TRBJ2-7; CDR3: CSVASGTYEQYF
V: TRBV11-2; J: TRBJ2-7; CDR3: CASSPVRGGDRGIEQYF
V: TRBV4-1; J: TRBJ2-7; CDR3: CASSVPGSGPYEQYF
V: TRBV11-2; J: TRBJ2-7; CDR3: CASSLTWTPGETYEQYF
V: TRBV5-4; J: TRBJ1-5; CDR3: CACSIDRGQPQHF
V: TRBV10-3; J: TRBJ2-3; CDR3: CAIKKRETNSDTQYF
V: TRBV6-6; J: TRBJ2-7; CDR3: CASSYLLVRDSSGYEQYF
V: TRBV7-2; J: TRBJ2-7; CDR3: CASSSPGAGLNEQYF
V: TRBV30; J: TRBJ2-3; CDR3: CAWSRTDTQYF
V: TRBV11-3; J: NA; CDR3: CASSVGQLSYSYEQFF